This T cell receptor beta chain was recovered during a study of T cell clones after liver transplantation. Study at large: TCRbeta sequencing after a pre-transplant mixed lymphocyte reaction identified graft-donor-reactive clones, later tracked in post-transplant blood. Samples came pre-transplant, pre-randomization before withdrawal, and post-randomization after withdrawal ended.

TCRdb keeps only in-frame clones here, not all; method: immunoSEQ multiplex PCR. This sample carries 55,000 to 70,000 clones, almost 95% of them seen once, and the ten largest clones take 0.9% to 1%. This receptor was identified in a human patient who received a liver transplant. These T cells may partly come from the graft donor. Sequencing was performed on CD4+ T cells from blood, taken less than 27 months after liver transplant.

The CDR3 DNA is TGCGCCAGCAGCCAAGACGGGGCGGGAGCTTGGGATGAGCAGTTCTTC. Protein: CASSQDGAGAWDEQFF. The chain uses TRBV4-1 and TRBJ2-1; 7 bases align to TRBD2. The CDR3 extends over 16 amino acids. Looked up from germline, CDR1 is MGHRA and CDR2 is YSYEKL. V trimming: 0 bases; J trimming: 8 bases; junction bases outside the gene matches: 10.